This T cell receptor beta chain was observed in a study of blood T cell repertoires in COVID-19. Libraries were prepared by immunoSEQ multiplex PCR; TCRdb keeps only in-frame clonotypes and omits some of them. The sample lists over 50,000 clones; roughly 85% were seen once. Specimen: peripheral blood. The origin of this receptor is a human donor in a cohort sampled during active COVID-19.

The CDR3 nucleotides read TGTGCCAGTAGTATTATAGGCAGGGGGGCTAGTCAGCCCCAGCATTTT. This codes for CASSIIGRGASQPQHF. V gene TRBV19 combines with J gene TRBJ1-5; 7 bases are a match to TRBD1. Germline V gene data show CDR1 as LNHDA and CDR2 as SQIVND (reference sequence). V gave up 3 bases and J gave up 6 bases; unmatched junction bases: 11. This CDR3 is 16 amino acids long.